This TCR beta chain derives from a study of CD4 T cells in relation to SARS-CoV-2 and coronaviruses. Whole-study results and caveats: Samples before the pandemic and after infection were not matched within any donor.

CD4+ T cells from unexposed donors were obtained before the COVID-19 pandemic (2011-2018). About this clone itself: Its cognate antigen is unknown.

Sequenced by immunoSEQ multiplex PCR; TCRdb stores in-frame clones only, minus some. The sample has under 90,000 clones, over 85% seen once. Looked up from germline, CDR1 is LNHDA and CDR2 is SQIVND (reference sequence). This CDR3 spans 15 amino acids. Trimming at V came to 6 bases and at J to 4 bases, leaving 9 bases not matched to a gene. The chain uses TRBV19 and TRBJ2-5; 9 bases are a match to TRBD1. The sample comprised naive CD4+ T cells from PBMCs. As for subset: naive CD4+ T cells isolated by negative enrichment. The receptor's source is a human donor in good health. This chain's CDR3 is CASRRRQGGGETQYF. In nucleotides, the CDR3 is TGTGCCAGTAGGAGAAGACAGGGGGGTGGAGAGACCCAGTACTTC.